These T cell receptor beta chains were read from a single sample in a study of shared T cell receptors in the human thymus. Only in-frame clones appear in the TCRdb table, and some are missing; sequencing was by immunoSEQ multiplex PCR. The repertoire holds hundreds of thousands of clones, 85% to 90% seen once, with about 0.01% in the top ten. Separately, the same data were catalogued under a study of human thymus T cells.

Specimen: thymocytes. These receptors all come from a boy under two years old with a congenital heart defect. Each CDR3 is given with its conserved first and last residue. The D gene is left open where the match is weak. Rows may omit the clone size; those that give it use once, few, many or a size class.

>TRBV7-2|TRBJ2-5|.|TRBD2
CASSSGGSGSEETQYF
TGTGCCAGCAGCTCCGGTGGTAGCGGGAGCGAGGAGACCCAGTACTTC
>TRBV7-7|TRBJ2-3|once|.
CASSLWAPTDTQYF
TGTGCTAGCAGCCTATGGGCGCCTACAGATACGCAGTATTTT
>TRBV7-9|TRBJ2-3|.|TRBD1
CASSPDRDGDTTSTDTQYF
TGTGCCAGCAGCCCCGACAGGGATGGTGACACGACTAGCACAGATACGCAGTATTTT
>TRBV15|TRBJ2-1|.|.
CATSRKHAWGDNEQFF
TGTGCCACCAGCAGAAAACACGCCTGGGGGGACAATGAGCAGTTCTTC
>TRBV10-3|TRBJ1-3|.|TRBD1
CAISDPSETGFFSGNTIYF
TGTGCCATCAGTGACCCATCCGAGACAGGGTTTTTCTCTGGAAACACCATATATTTT
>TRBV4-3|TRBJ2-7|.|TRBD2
CASSQEASGRAGYYEQYF
TGCGCCAGCAGCCAAGAGGCTAGCGGGAGGGCCGGATACTACGAGCAGTACTTC
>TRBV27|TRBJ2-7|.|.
CASSPPAAYEQYF
TGTGCCAGCAGTCCCCCTGCGGCCTATGAGCAGTACTTC
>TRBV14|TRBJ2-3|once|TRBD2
CASSQVEREGTDTQYF
TGTGCCAGCAGCCAAGTAGAACGGGAGGGGACAGATACGCAGTATTTT
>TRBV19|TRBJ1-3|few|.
CASTPNSWSIRAIYF
TGTGCCAGTACCCCCAATAGCTGGTCCATACGCGCCATATATTTT
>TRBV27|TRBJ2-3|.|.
CASTPKEGKTDTQYF
TGTGCCAGCACCCCCAAGGAGGGAAAGACAGATACGCAGTATTTT
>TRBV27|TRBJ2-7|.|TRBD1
CASSSSPYRGNEQYF
TGTGCCAGCAGTTCCTCCCCGTACAGGGGGAACGAGCAGTACTTC
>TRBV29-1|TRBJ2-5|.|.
CSAGTQGGETQYF
TGCAGCGCCGGAACCCAGGGGGGAGAGACCCAGTACTTC
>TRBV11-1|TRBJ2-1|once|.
CASSAHPGNEQFF
TGTGCCAGCAGCGCCCACCCAGGGAATGAGCAGTTCTTC
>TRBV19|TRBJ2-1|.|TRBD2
CASSIAPRGGRADDEQFF
TGTGCCAGTAGTATAGCCCCCCGGGGCGGGAGGGCCGACGATGAGCAGTTCTTC
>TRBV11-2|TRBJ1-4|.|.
CASSLDSTNEKLFF
TGTGCCAGCAGCTTAGATAGTACTAATGAAAAACTGTTTTTT
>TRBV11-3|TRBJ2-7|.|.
CASSPVPGAYEQYF
TGTGCCAGCAGCCCAGTGCCCGGGGCCTACGAGCAGTACTTC
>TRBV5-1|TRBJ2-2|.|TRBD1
CASSLWTGGGTGELFF
TGCGCCAGCAGCTTGTGGACAGGGGGAGGGACCGGGGAGCTGTTTTTT
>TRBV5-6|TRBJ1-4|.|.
CASSLAGQPLARREKLFF
TGTGCCAGCAGCTTGGCCGGACAGCCCTTGGCAAGGAGGGAAAAACTGTTTTTT
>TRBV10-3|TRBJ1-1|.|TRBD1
CAISGRTGWTEAFF
TGTGCCATCAGTGGTCGGACAGGGTGGACTGAAGCTTTCTTT
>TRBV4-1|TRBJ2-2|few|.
CASSQGESVRDTGELFF
TGCGCCAGCAGCCAAGGCGAGTCCGTCCGGGACACCGGGGAGCTGTTTTTT
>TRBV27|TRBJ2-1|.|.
CASSWGLVSSYNEQFF
TGTGCCAGCAGTTGGGGGCTCGTCAGCTCCTACAATGAGCAGTTCTTC
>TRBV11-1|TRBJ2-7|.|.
CASSPRDLAYEQYF
TGTGCCAGCAGCCCCCGGGACTTAGCCTACGAGCAGTACTTC
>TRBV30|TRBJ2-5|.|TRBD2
CAWTKRLAGALFQETQYF
TGTGCCTGGACAAAGCGGCTAGCGGGAGCGTTATTCCAGGAGACCCAGTACTTC
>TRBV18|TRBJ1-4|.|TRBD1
CASSLLGWDSHEKLFF
TGTGCCAGCTCTCTCTTAGGTTGGGACAGCCATGAAAAACTGTTTTTT
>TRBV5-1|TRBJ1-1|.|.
CASSSLPAWGLNTEAFF
TGCGCCAGCAGCTCCCTACCGGCCTGGGGGCTGAACACTGAAGCTTTCTTT
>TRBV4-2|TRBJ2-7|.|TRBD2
CASSQDDGGRVPYEQYF
TGTGCCAGCAGCCAAGATGACGGCGGGAGGGTCCCCTACGAGCAGTACTTC
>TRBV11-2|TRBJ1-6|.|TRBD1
CASSPRTGTNSPLHF
TGTGCCAGCAGCCCGAGGACAGGGACTAATTCACCCCTCCACTTT
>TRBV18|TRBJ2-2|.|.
CASSPPGANAGELFF
TGTGCCAGCTCACCTCCGGGAGCTAACGCCGGGGAGCTGTTTTTT